The 4 T cell receptor beta chains given below trace back to one sample, sequenced in a study of Graves' ophthalmopathy and Graves' hyperthyroidism. TCR beta CDR3 amplification used RNA transcripts. The first round was an RT-PCR with HTBI primers, and the second round was a multiplex PCR. TCRdb reprocessed the multiplex PCR reads with MiXCR, giving one entry per CDR3 protein. Of about 740,000 distinct CDR3 sequences listed, approximately 40% are singletons. The sequencing input was peripheral blood. These receptors all come from an adult man with Graves' ophthalmopathy.

This clonotype was counted once. The junction and the germline gene differ at one end; a read error may be behind it. The CDR3 loop is CANSGNYEQYF. CDR3 nucleotide sequence: TGTGCCAACAGCGGGAATTACGAGCAGTACTTC. The rearrangement uses TRBV7-9 and TRBJ2-7; 7 bases map to TRBD2. Germline V gene sequence: CDR1 SEHNR, CDR2 FQNEAQ (reference sequence). The CDR3 sequence is 11 residues long.

This clonotype was observed at least ten times. The V gene is TRBV15, the J gene TRBJ1-3; D unresolved. This CDR3 comprises 16 residues. Per the germline V gene, CDR1 is LNHNV and CDR2 is YYDKDF (reference sequence). Trimming left V 0 bases short and J 0 bases short, with 9 bases between. The CDR3 sequence is CATSRDWSDSGNTIYF. In DNA, the CDR3 is TGTGCCACCAGCAGAGATTGGTCTGACTCTGGAAACACCATATATTTT.

This rearrangement joins TRBV29-1 to TRBJ2-6; 7 nucleotides agree with TRBD2. The CDR3 is 15 amino acids. The V gene's germline CDR1 is SQVTM and CDR2 ANQGSEA. J was trimmed by 4 bases and V by 4 bases; bases with no gene match: 7. The CDR3 loop is CSVGSSGSGANVLTF. CDR3 in DNA: TGCAGCGTTGGTTCTAGCGGTTCGGGGGCCAACGTCCTGACTTTC.

On this clonotype: One junction end does not reproduce the germline sequence, and a read error may be involved. V usage is TRBV14 and J usage is TRBJ1-1, with D maybe TRBD1 (5 bases). The CDR3 totals 17 residues. Germline-derived CDR1 and CDR2 are SGHDN and FVKESK. The CDR3 DNA follows: TGTGCCGGCAGTCGAAGGTCAGGTGGGGCTGGGAACACTGAAGCTTTCTTT. Protein: CAGSRRSGGAGNTEAFF.